The 8 T cell receptor beta chains presented below share a single source sample, sequenced in a study of T cells after yellow fever vaccination. TCRdb called the 5' RACE reads again in MiXCR, with one record for every CDR3 protein. The sample comprises roughly 310,000 distinct CDR3 sequences, approximately 3.9% of which are singletons, and roughly a quarter rests with the top ten. The specimen was PBMCs, collected on the day of the yellow fever booster vaccination. The receptors derive from a man between 18 and 35 years old who received the YFV17D yellow fever vaccine.

This clonotype was detected a few times. The rearrangement joins TRBV12-3 or TRBV12-4 to TRBJ1-3; D not certain. Trimming removed 3 bases from V and 7 bases from J, with 10 bases in between. The CDR3 has 13 residues. CDR3 nucleotide sequence: TGTGCCAGCAGTTTGACGGCGGGCAACACCATATATTTT. Translating gives CASSLTAGNTIYF.

The table lists this clonotype with a few counts. In DNA, the CDR3 is TGTGCCAGCAGCTTCGGGACTAGCGCTGAGCAGTTCTTC. Residues: CASSFGTSAEQFF. The rearrangement joins TRBV7-9 to TRBJ2-1; TRBD2 agrees at 10 bases. The trim removed 3 bases at V and 9 bases at J, leaving 2 bases unmatched. The germline V gene encodes CDR1 SEHNR and CDR2 FQNEAQ (reference sequence). This CDR3 is built from 13 residues.

This clonotype was seen repeatedly, ten times or more. The rearrangement links TRBV5-1 to TRBJ1-1; D remains unclear. V gave up 0 bases and J gave up 1 base, with 10 bases separating them. This CDR3 spans 15 amino acids. Germline-derived CDR1 and CDR2 are SGHRS and YFSETQ. The chain's CDR3 is CASSLVGRWNTEAFF. CDR3 coding DNA: TGCGCCAGCAGCTTGGTAGGACGCTGGAACACTGAAGCTTTCTTT.

This clonotype was counted at least ten times. The CDR3 sequence is CASSYRDDGELFF. The CDR3 DNA follows: TGTGCCAGCAGTTACAGGGATGACGGGGAGCTGTTTTTT. The J gene is TRBJ2-2, the V gene TRBV6-6; no definite D call. This CDR3 has 13 amino acids. CDR1 MNHNY and CDR2 SVGAGI come from the germline V gene (reference sequence). V was pared by 2 bases and J by 7 bases, with 8 bases between.

The chain joins TRBV7-9 to TRBJ1-4; D unclear. V was cut by 4 bases and J by 3 bases, with 9 bases left in between. Looked up from germline, CDR1 is SEHNR and CDR2 is FQNEAQ (reference sequence). The CDR3 runs 14 residues. This CDR3 is CASSSIGANEKLFF. The CDR3 DNA reads TGTGCCAGCAGCTCAATTGGAGCTAATGAAAAACTGTTTTTT.

This clonotype showed up just a few times. The V call is TRBV4-2, the J call TRBJ2-2, with D perhaps TRBD1 (5 bases). Germline V gene sequence: CDR1 LGHNA, CDR2 YNFKEQ. The CDR3 contains 16 residues. V gave up 1 base and J gave up 1 base, with 10 bases separating them. The CDR3 sequence is CASSQAGIRNTGELFF. CDR3 bases: TGTGCCAGCAGCCAAGCAGGGATACGGAACACCGGGGAGCTGTTTTTT.

This clonotype occurred many times. J is TRBJ1-1 and V is TRBV14; D is ambiguous. Germline V CDR1 and CDR2: SGHDN, FVKESK. CDR3 length equals 13 residues. The V end lost 4 bases, the J end lost 3 bases, and 9 bases lay between the germline ends. CDR3 DNA sequence: TGTGCCAGCAGCCGGTTCACATACACTGAAGCTTTCTTT. This codes for CASSRFTYTEAFF.

This clonotype was detected many times. The chain combines TRBV5-1 with TRBJ2-7; 8 nucleotides align to TRBD1. This CDR3 region has 15 residues. From germline, CDR1 is SGHRS and CDR2 YFSETQ. With 0 bases clipped from V and 2 bases from J, the junction kept 4 bases outside the gene matches. DNA of the CDR3: TGCGCCAGCAGCTTGGGTCAGGGGGCCACCTACGAGCAGTACGTC. Translated, it gives CASSLGQGATYEQYV.